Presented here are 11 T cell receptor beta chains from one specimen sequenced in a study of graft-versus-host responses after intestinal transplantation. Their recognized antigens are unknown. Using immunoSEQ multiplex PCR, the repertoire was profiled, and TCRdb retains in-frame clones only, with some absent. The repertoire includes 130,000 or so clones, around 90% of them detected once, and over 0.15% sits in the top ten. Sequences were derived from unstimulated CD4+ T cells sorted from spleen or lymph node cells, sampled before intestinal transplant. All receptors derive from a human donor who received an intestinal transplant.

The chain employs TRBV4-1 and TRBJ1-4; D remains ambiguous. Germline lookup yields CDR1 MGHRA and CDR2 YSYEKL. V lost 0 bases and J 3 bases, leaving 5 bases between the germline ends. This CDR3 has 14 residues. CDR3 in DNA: TGCGCCAGCAGCCAAGAAGTGGCTAATGAAAAACTGTTTTTT. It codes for CASSQEVANEKLFF.

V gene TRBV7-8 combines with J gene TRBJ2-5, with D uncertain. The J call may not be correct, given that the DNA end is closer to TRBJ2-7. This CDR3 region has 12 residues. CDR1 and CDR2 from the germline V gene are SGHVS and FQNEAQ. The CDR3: CASSLAPDEQYF. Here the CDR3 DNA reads TGTGCCAGCAGCTTAGCCCCGGACGAGCAGTACTTC.

CDR3 residues: CASEGAGGGLGGYTF. CDR3 sequence (DNA): TGTGCCAGCGAGGGGGCAGGGGGTGGGCTCGGTGGCTACACCTTC. This chain joins TRBV2 and TRBJ1-2; 7 nucleotides agree with TRBD1. From germline, CDR1 is SNHLY and CDR2 FYNNEI. This CDR3 has 15 residues. Trimming removed 8 bases from V and 7 bases from J; junction bases left unmatched: 16.

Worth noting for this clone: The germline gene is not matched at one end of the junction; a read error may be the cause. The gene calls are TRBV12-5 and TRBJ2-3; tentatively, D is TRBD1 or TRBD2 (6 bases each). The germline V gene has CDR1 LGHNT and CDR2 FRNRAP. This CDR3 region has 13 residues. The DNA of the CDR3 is TGTGCTAGTAGTTTGGTCGGGGGCGGATCGCAGTATTTT. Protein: CASSLVGGGSQYF.

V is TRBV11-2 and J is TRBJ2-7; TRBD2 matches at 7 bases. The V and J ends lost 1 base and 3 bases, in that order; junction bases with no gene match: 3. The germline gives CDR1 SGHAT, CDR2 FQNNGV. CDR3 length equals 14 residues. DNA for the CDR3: TGTGCCAGCAGCTTAGGCGGGGGAGGCTACGAGCAGTACTTC. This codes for CASSLGGGGYEQYF.

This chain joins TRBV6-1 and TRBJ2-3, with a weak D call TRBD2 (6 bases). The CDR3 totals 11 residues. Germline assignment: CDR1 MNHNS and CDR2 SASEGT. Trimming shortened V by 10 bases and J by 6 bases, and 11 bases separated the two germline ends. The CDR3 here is CANRRGDTQYF. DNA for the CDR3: TGTGCCAACCGACGGGGGGATACGCAGTATTTT.

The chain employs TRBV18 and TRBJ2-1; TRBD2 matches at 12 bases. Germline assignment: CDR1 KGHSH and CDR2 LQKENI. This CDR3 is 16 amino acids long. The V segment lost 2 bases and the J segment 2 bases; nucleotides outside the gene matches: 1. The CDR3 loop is CASSPTSGGTYNEQFF. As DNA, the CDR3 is TGTGCCAGCTCACCAACTAGCGGGGGGACCTACAATGAGCAGTTCTTC.

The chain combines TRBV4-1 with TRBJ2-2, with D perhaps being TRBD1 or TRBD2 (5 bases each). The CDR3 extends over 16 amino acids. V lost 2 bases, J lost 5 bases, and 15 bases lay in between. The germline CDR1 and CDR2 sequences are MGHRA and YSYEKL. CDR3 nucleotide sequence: TGCGCCAGCAGCCAACCGGGACGGGTCAGGACCGGGGAGCTGTTTTTT. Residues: CASSQPGRVRTGELFF.

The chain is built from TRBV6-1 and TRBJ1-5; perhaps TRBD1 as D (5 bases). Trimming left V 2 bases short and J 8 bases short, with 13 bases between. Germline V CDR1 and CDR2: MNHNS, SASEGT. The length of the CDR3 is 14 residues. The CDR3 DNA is TGTGCCAGCAGTGAATATTGGGAGGGGAAGCCCCAGCATTTT. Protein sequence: CASSEYWEGKPQHF.

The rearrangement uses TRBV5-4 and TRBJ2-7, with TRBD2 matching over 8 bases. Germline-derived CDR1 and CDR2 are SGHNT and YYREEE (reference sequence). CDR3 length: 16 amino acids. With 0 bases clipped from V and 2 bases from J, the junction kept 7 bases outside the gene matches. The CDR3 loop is CASSLEAGGGPYEQYF. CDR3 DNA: TGTGCCAGCAGCTTGGAGGCCGGGGGGGGTCCCTACGAGCAGTACTTC.

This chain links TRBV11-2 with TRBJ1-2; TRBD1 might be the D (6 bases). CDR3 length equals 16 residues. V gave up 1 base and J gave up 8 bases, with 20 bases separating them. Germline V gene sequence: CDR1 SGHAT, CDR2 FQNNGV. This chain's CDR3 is CASSLGVWGAVGGYTF. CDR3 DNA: TGTGCCAGCAGCTTAGGAGTATGGGGGGCGGTGGGCGGCTACACCTTC.